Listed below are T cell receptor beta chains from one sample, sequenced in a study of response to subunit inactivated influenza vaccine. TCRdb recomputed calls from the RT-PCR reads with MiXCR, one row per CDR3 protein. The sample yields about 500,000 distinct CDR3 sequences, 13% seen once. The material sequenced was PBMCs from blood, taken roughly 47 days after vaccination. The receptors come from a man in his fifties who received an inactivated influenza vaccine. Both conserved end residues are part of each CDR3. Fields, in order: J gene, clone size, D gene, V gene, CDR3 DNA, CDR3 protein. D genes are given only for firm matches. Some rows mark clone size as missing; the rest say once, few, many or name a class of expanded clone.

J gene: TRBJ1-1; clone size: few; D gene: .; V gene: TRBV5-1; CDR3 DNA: TGCGCCAGCAGCTTGGATGGAGGTGGAGACACTGAAGCTTTCTTT; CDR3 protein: CASSLDGGGDTEAFF
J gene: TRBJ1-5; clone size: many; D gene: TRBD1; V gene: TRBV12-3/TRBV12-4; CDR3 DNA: TGTGCCAGCAGGACGGGACAGGCGCGCGGTCAGCCCCAGCATTTT; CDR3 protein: CASRTGQARGQPQHF
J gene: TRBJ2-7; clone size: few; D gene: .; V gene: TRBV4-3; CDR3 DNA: TGCGCCAGCAGCCAAGCCCCCCCGTCGGCTGGAGTCTACGAGCAGTACTTC; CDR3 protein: CASSQAPPSAGVYEQYF
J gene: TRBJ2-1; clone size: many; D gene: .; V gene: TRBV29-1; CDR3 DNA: TGCAGCGTTGTGAGGGGCGTGGTGGGCAATGAGCAGTTCTTC; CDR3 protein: CSVVRGVVGNEQFF
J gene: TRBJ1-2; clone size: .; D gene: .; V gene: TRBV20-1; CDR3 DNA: TGCAGTGCTAGTACCAGGGAACCCGTTGGTGGCTACACCTTC; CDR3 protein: CSASTREPVGGYTF
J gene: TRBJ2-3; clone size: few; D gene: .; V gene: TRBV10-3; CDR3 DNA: TGTGCCACAAAGAAAGGGGGAACAGATACGCAGTATTTT; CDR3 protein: CATKKGGTDTQYF
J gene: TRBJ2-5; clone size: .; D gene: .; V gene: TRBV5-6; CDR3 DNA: .; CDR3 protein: CASSHWWGAGIGGPSGEYF
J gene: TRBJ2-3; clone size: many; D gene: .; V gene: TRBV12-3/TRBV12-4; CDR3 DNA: TGTGCCAGCAGTTTAGGGGCAGATACGCAGTATTTT; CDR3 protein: CASSLGADTQYF
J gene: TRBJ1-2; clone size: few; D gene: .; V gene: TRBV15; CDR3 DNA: TGTGCCACCAGCACTAACAGGGTGGACTATGGCTACACCTTC; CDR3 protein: CATSTNRVDYGYTF
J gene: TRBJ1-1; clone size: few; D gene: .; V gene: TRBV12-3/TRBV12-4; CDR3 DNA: TGTGCCAGCAGTTTAGGTGGCAGGGGAAAGCATGAAGCTTTCTTT; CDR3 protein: CASSLGGRGKHEAFF
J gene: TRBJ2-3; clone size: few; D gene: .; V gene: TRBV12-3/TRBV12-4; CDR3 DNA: TGTGCCAGCAGTAACCGGGCTAAGCAGTATTTT; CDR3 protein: CASSNRAKQYF
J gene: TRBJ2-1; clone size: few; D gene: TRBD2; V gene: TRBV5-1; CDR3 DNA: TGCGCCAGCAGCTTGCCGGGACTAGCGGGAGTTGAGCAGTTCTTC; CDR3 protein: CASSLPGLAGVEQFF
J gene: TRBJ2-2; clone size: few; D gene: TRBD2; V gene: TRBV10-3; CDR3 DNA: TGTGCCATCATCGGGGGGGTAGATGCCACCGGGGAGCTGTTTTTT; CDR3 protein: CAIIGGVDATGELFF
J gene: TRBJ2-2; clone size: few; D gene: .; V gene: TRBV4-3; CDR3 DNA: TGCGCCAGCAGCCAAGAACGGTCTAGTTTCGTTGCCGGGGAGCTGTTTTTT; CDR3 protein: CASSQERSSFVAGELFF
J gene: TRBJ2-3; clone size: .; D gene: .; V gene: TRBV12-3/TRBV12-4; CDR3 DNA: TGTGCCAGCAGTTTTAACCTAGCAGATACGCAGTATTTT; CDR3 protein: CASSFNLADTQYF
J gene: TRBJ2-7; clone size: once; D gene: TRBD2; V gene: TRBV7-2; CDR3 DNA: TGTGCCAGCAGCAACTCGGCTAGCGGGGCCTACGAGCAGTACTTC; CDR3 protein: CASSNSASGAYEQYF
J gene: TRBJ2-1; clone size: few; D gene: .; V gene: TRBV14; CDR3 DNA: TGTGCCAGCAGCCATCTCTCCGGGACTGAAGAGTTCTTC; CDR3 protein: CASSHLSGTEEFF
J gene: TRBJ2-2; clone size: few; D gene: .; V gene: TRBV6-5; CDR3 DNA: TGTGCCAGCAGTTACAAGGGGATCCCCGGGGAGCTGTTTTTT; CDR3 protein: CASSYKGIPGELFF
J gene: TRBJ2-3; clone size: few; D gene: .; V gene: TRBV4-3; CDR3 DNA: TGCGCCAGCAGCCAAGACGGACAGTTGTCTAGCACAGATACGCAGTATTTT; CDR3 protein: CASSQDGQLSSTDTQYF
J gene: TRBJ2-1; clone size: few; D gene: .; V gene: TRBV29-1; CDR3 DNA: TGCAGCGTTTTGACATACAATGAGCAGTTCTTC; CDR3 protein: CSVLTYNEQFF
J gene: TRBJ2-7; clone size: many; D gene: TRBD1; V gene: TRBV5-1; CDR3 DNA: TGCGCCAGCAGCTTGACAGGGGGCGCGGACGAGCAGTACTTC; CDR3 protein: CASSLTGGADEQYF
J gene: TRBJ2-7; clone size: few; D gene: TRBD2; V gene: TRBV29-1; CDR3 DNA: TGCAGCGTTGGGAGCTTCGGGACTAGCGGGAGATCGATCTACGAGCAGTACTTC; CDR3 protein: CSVGSFGTSGRSIYEQYF
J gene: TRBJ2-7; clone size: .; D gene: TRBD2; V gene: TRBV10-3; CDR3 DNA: TGTGCCATCAGGGGGGAGGGGTCTTACGAGCAGTACTTC; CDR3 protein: CAIRGEGSYEQYF
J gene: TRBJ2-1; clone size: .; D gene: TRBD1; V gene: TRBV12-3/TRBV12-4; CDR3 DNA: TGTGCCAGCAGTACCACCACAGGGGGCGCCTACAATGAGCAGTTCTTC; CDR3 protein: CASSTTTGGAYNEQFF
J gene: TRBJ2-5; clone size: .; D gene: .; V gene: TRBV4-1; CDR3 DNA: TGCGCCAGCAGCCACGTTCTAAGACAGGAAATGTACCAAGAGACCCAGTACTTC; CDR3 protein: CASSHVLRQEMYQETQYF
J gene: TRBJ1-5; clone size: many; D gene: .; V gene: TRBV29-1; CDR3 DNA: TGCAGCACCGCAGAGAATAGCAATCAGCCCCAGCATTTT; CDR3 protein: CSTAENSNQPQHF
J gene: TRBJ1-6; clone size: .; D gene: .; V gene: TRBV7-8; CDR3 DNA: TGTGCCAGCAGCTTAGGGGCCAAGGATTCACCCCTCCACTTT; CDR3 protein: CASSLGAKDSPLHF
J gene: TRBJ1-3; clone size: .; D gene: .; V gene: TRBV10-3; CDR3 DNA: TGTGCCATCAGTGACCAGGGCTCTGGAAACACCATATATTTT; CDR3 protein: CAISDQGSGNTIYF
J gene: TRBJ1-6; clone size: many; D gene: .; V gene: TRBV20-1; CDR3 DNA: TGCAGTGCTCCAACCAGACGGGGCTCCTATAATTCACCCCTCCACTTT; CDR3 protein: CSAPTRRGSYNSPLHF